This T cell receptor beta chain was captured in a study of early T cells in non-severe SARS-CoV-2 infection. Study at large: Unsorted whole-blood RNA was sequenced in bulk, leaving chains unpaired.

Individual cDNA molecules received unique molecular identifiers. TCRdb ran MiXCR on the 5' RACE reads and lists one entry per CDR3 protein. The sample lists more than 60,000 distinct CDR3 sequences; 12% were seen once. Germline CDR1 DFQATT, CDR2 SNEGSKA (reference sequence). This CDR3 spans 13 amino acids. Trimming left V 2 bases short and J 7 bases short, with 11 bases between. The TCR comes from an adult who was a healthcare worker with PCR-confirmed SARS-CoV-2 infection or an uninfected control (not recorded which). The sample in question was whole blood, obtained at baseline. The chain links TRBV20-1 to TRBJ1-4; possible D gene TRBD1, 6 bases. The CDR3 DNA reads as TGCAGTGCTAGACCCGGGGGCCGTGAAAAACTGTTTTTT. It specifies CSARPGGREKLFF.